The 17 T cell receptor beta chains below come from one sample, sequenced in a study of CD8+CD57+ T cells in acquired aplastic anemia. The study profiled TCR beta VDJ and CDR3 using genomic DNA as template. TCRdb ran MiXCR on the reads and lists one entry per CDR3 protein. The table lists about 180,000 distinct CDR3 sequences, approximately 45% of them singletons, with approximately 3% in the top ten. Source material: sorted CD4+, CD8+, or CD8+CD57+ T cells (not recorded which) from PBMCs. The receptor set was obtained from a human donor in good health.

This clonotype has at least ten counts. J is TRBJ2-7 and V is TRBV7-2; D unresolved. This CDR3 is built from 11 residues. V was clipped by 5 bases and J by 6 bases, with 8 bases between them. Germline loops: CDR1 SGHTA, CDR2 FQGNSA. CDR3 residues: CASSPGREQYF. Here the CDR3 DNA reads TGTGCCAGCAGCCCAGGCCGCGAGCAGTACTTC.

This clonotype was counted a single time. V is TRBV7-3 and J is TRBJ2-5, with a possible D match to TRBD2 (6 bases). The CDR3 covers 15 residues. Looked up from germline, CDR1 is SGHTA and CDR2 is FQGTGA. The V end was cut by 5 bases, the J end by 4 bases, with 17 bases between. The CDR3 is CASSTSEGRGETQYF. The CDR3 region has the DNA TGTGCCAGCAGCACATCGGAGGGGCGTGGAGAGACCCAGTACTTC.

In its sample, this clonotype was seen many times. V and J are TRBV6-6 and TRBJ2-7; 8 positions agree with TRBD1. The CDR3 is made up of 14 amino acids. Germline CDR1 is MNHNY and CDR2 is SVGAGI (reference sequence). Trimming at V came to 2 bases and at J to 5 bases, leaving 5 bases not matched to a gene. Written as DNA, the CDR3 is TGTGCCAGCAGTTACGGCAGGGGGCTCCACGAGCAGTACTTC. Translating it yields CASSYGRGLHEQYF.

This clonotype showed up many times. The chain recombines TRBV9 with TRBJ2-1; 8 bases match TRBD2. The CDR3 is made up of 15 amino acids. From germline, CDR1 is SGDLS and CDR2 YYNGEE. With 0 bases clipped from V and 3 bases from J, the junction kept 2 bases outside the gene matches. The CDR3 is CASSVGLANYNEQFF. For the CDR3, the DNA is TGTGCCAGCAGCGTAGGACTAGCGAACTACAATGAGCAGTTCTTC. Full variable domain (rest looked up from reference TRBV9 and TRBJ2-1): DSGVTQTPKHLITATGQRVTLRCSPRSGDLSVYWYQQSLDQGLQFLIQYYNGEERAKGNILERFSAQQFPDLHSELNLSSLELGDSALYFCASSVGLANYNEQFFGPGTRLTVL.

This clonotype was observed at least ten times. This chain joins TRBV15 and TRBJ2-7; TRBD2 might be the D (6 bases). The germline V gene has CDR1 LNHNV and CDR2 YYDKDF (reference sequence). CDR3 length: 15 amino acids. Trimming left V 1 base short and J 2 bases short, with 12 bases between. The CDR3, as DNA: TGTGCCACCAGCAGAGGGGGAAGGGAGGCCTACGAGCAGTACTTC. The encoded protein is CATSRGGREAYEQYF.

This clonotype was counted many times. The rearrangement uses TRBV2 and TRBJ2-2; D uncertain. CDR1 is SNHLY, CDR2 FYNNEI, per germline. The ends were cut back, 8 bases at V and 3 bases at J, with 13 bases in the middle. This CDR3 has 14 amino acids. CDR3: CASLGPSHTGELFF. The DNA of the CDR3 is TGTGCCAGCTTAGGGCCTAGTCACACCGGGGAGCTGTTTTTT.

This clonotype was seen at least ten times. The chain employs TRBV12-3 or TRBV12-4 and TRBJ1-6; TRBD1 aligns across 8 bases. The CDR3 is 15 amino acids. The J segment lost 7 bases and the V segment lost 5 bases, leaving 7 bases of the junction unmatched. The CDR3 sequence is CASSARTGSNSPLHF. In nucleotides, the CDR3 is TGTGCCAGCAGTGCGCGGACAGGGAGCAATTCACCCCTCCACTTT.

This clonotype has a count of ten or more. The J gene is TRBJ2-1, the V gene TRBV2; the match to TRBD1 covers 7 bases. CDR1 and CDR2 (germline): SNHLY, FYNNEI. The CDR3 spans 14 residues. Unmatched junction bases numbered 10, after V lost 10 bases and J lost 4 bases. CDR3 sequence: CATLRDSAYNEQFF. The CDR3, as DNA: TGTGCCACACTACGGGACAGTGCTTACAATGAGCAGTTCTTC.

The chain is built from TRBV10-3 and TRBJ2-7; 10 bases align to TRBD2. V lost 3 bases, J lost 0 bases, and 2 bases stayed unmatched. The CDR3 has 15 residues. From germline, CDR1 is ENHRY and CDR2 SYGVKD. CDR3 region: CAISELAGNSYEQYF. CDR3 DNA: TGTGCCATCAGTGAACTAGCGGGGAACTCCTACGAGCAGTACTTC.

The sample holds many counts of this clonotype. The V call is TRBV14, the J call TRBJ1-1; possibly TRBD1 for D (5 bases). The CDR3 extends over 13 amino acids. Per the germline V gene, CDR1 is SGHDN and CDR2 is FVKESK. Trimming cost V 2 bases and J 8 bases, with 12 bases left between them. The DNA for the CDR3 is TGTGCCAGCAGCCAAAGCACCCGGACAGAAGCTTTCTTT. It yields the protein CASSQSTRTEAFF.

This clonotype was counted a few times. This chain uses TRBV10-1 with TRBJ1-1; D perhaps matches TRBD1 (5 bases). Germline V CDR1 and CDR2: WNHNN, SYGVQD (reference sequence). V lost 5 bases to trimming and J lost 0 bases, with 7 bases between them. The CDR3 totals 13 residues. The CDR3 nucleotides are TGCGCCAGCAGTCGGGACTTGAACACTGAAGCTTTCTTT. Translating it yields CASSRDLNTEAFF.

The sample holds many counts of this clonotype. The chain couples TRBV7-8 to TRBJ2-7; TRBD1 or TRBD2 may be the D gene (5 bases each). The CDR3 totals 17 residues. CDR1 is SGHVS and CDR2 is FQNEAQ in the germline V gene. V was pared by 6 bases and J by 7 bases, with 28 bases between. The CDR3 here is CASRNPLNRGRLGEQYF. For the CDR3, the DNA is TGTGCCAGCAGAAACCCCCTTAACCGGGGCCGGCTGGGTGAGCAGTACTTC.

Many counts were recorded for this clonotype. V is TRBV6-7 and J is TRBJ1-5; TRBD1 aligns across 8 bases. TRBV6-7 is an open reading frame whose function is uncertain. Germline trimming cut 9 bases from V and 6 bases from J; bases unmatched to any gene: 7. The CDR3 covers 13 residues. The CDR3 here is CARNRGSSQPQHF. In DNA, the CDR3 is TGTGCCAGGAACAGGGGGTCCTCTCAGCCCCAGCATTTT.

This clonotype was picked up many times. The rearrangement links TRBV7-2 to TRBJ2-7; 7 bases are shared with TRBD1. The CDR3 loop spans 17 amino acids. Trimming removed 0 bases from V and 4 bases from J; junction bases left unmatched: 12. Germline loops: CDR1 SGHTA, CDR2 FQGNSA. For the CDR3, the DNA is TGTGCCAGCAGCTTAGCGGGCTCCGGGACAGCCTTATACGAGCAGTACTTC. This translates into CASSLAGSGTALYEQYF.

V is TRBV10-3 and J is TRBJ2-7; TRBD1 matches at 11 bases. This CDR3 region has 14 residues. The V gene end was trimmed by 6 bases and the J gene end by 2 bases; junction bases not matched to a gene: 3. In germline, CDR1 is ENHRY, CDR2 SYGVKD. CDR3 region: CAISAGQGAYEQYF. The CDR3 nucleotides read TGTGCCATCAGCGCGGGACAGGGGGCCTACGAGCAGTACTTC.

CDR3 DNA: TGTGCCATCGGGGTCCAGGGGCAAGAGACCCAGTACTTC. It yields the protein CAIGVQGQETQYF. V and J are TRBV10-3 and TRBJ2-5, with D perhaps TRBD1 (6 bases). This CDR3 contains 13 residues. The ends were cut back, 8 bases at V and 2 bases at J, with 12 bases in the middle. Germline assignment: CDR1 ENHRY and CDR2 SYGVKD.

The chain links TRBV7-8 to TRBJ1-2, with D tentatively TRBD1 (6 bases). Trimming removed 5 bases at V and 0 bases at J, with 10 bases between. Germline assignment: CDR1 SGHVS and CDR2 FQNEAQ. This CDR3 comprises 14 residues. The CDR3 region is CASSRGESNYGYTF. In DNA, the CDR3 is TGTGCCAGCAGCAGGGGGGAATCTAACTATGGCTACACCTTC.